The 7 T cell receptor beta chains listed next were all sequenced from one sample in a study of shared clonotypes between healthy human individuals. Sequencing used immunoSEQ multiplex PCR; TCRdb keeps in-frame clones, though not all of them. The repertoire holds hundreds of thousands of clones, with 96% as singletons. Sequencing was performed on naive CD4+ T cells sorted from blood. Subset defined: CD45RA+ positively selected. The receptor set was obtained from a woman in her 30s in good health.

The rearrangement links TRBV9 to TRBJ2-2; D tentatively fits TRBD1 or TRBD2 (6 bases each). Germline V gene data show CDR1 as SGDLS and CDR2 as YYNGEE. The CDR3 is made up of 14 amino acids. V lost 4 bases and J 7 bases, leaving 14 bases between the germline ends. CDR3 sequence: CASSKSGADGELFF. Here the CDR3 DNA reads TGTGCCAGCAGCAAGTCGGGGGCCGACGGGGAGCTGTTTTTT.

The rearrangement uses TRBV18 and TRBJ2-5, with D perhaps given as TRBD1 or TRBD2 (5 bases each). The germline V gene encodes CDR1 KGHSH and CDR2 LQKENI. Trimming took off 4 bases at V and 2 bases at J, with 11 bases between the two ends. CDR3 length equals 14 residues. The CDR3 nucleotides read TGTGCCAGCTCACTACGGGACCGGCAAGAGACCCAGTACTTC. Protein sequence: CASSLRDRQETQYF.

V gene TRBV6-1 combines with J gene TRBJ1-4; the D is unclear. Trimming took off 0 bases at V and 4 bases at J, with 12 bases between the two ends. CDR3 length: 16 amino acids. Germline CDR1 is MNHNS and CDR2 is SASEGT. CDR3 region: CASSEARGLNNEKLFF. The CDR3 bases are TGTGCCAGCAGTGAAGCGCGAGGGCTTAATAATGAAAAACTGTTTTTT.

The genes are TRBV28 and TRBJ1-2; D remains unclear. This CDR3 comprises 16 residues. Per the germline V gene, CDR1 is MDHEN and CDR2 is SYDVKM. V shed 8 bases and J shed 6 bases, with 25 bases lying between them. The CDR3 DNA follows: TGTGCCAGCGGGTCTTCTGGACCTCGGGTTTTCCATGGCTACACCTTC. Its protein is CASGSSGPRVFHGYTF.

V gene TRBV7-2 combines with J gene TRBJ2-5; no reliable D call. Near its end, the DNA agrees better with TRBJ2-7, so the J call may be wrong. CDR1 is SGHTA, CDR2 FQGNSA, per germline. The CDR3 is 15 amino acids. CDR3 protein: CASSFRMGSSYEQYF. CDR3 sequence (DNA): TGTGCCAGCAGCTTTAGGATGGGCAGCTCCTACGAGCAGTACTTC.

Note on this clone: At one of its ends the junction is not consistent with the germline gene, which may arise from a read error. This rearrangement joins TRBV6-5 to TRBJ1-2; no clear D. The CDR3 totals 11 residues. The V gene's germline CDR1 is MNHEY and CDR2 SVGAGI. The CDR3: CASRQDTRLLF. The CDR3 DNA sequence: TGTGCCAGCAGACAAGACACACGCCTTCTCTTC.

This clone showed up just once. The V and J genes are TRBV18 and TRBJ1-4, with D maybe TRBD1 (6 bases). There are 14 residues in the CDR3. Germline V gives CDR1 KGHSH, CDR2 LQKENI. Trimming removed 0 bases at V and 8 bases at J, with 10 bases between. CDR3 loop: CASSPPRGAEKLFF. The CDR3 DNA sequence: TGTGCCAGCTCACCACCGAGGGGGGCGGAAAAACTGTTTTTT.